This is a list of T cell receptor beta chains from one sample in a study of blood T cells in healthy people across ages. TCRdb reanalysed the 5' RACE reads using MiXCR and keeps one entry per CDR3 protein. Here the sample spans over 500,000 distinct CDR3 sequences, roughly a quarter being singletons. The same sample was also used in a study of T cells of mothers and their children.

The sequencing input was blood. The receptor source for this set is a boy aged 2 to 10 in good health. Both conserved end residues are part of each CDR3. D genes are given only for firm matches. Where a row states a size, it is once, few, many or the class of an expanded clone; other rows omit it.

CDR3	DNA	D	J	size	V
CSVVTGLAGGEQFF	TGCAGCGTTGTTACCGGGCTGGCAGGCGGTGAGCAGTTCTTC	.	TRBJ2-1	.	TRBV29-1
CASGFSSGAFTDTQYF	TGTGCCAGCGGTTTCAGTAGCGGGGCGTTCACAGATACGCAGTATTTT	TRBD2	TRBJ2-3	few	TRBV6-5
CASSQMEGRGLYEQYF	TGTGCCAGCAGCCAGATGGAGGGCAGGGGGCTCTACGAGCAGTACTTC	TRBD1	TRBJ2-7	.	TRBV3-1
CASSLADATGELFF	TGCGCCAGCAGCTTGGCGGATGCCACCGGGGAGCTGTTTTTT	.	TRBJ2-2	few	TRBV5-1
CASSFPPRGNTEAFF	TGTGCCAGCAGTTTTCCGCCCAGGGGGAACACTGAAGCTTTCTTT	.	TRBJ1-1	few	TRBV12-3/TRBV12-4
CASSSYLGSGNTIYF	TGTGCCAGCAGCTCCTACTTGGGGTCTGGAAACACCATATATTTT	.	TRBJ1-3	few	TRBV11-2
CAIRGHHTGELFF	TGTGCCATCAGAGGACATCACACCGGGGAGCTGTTTTTT	.	TRBJ2-2	.	TRBV10-3
CASSEAEFRPQTSEQFF	TGTGCCAGCAGTGAAGCGGAGTTCCGCCCCCAGACAAGTGAGCAGTTCTTC	.	TRBJ2-1	few	TRBV6-1
CASSPARKDRAGNTIYF	TGTGCCAGCAGCCCCGCGCGGAAGGACAGGGCAGGAAACACCATATATTTT	TRBD1	TRBJ1-3	few	TRBV5-6
CASSLTRQRMRAYNEQFF	TGCGCCAGCAGCTTGACCCGACAGCGCATGAGGGCCTACAATGAGCAGTTCTTC	.	TRBJ2-1	.	TRBV5-1
CASSPFFGTGANVLTF	TGTGCCAGCAGCCCTTTCTTCGGGACTGGGGCCAACGTCCTGACTTTC	.	TRBJ2-6	few	TRBV9
CATTGGLFGQFF	TGTGCCACGACAGGGGGATTATTCGGGCAGTTCTTC	TRBD1	TRBJ2-1	few	TRBV5-5
CSARETTGDYNEQFF	TGCAGTGCTAGAGAAACGACCGGAGACTACAATGAGCAGTTCTTC	.	TRBJ2-1	.	TRBV20-1
CASSVDTANEKLFF	TGTGCCAGCAGTGTTGACACGGCGAATGAAAAACTGTTTTTT	.	TRBJ1-4	.	TRBV2